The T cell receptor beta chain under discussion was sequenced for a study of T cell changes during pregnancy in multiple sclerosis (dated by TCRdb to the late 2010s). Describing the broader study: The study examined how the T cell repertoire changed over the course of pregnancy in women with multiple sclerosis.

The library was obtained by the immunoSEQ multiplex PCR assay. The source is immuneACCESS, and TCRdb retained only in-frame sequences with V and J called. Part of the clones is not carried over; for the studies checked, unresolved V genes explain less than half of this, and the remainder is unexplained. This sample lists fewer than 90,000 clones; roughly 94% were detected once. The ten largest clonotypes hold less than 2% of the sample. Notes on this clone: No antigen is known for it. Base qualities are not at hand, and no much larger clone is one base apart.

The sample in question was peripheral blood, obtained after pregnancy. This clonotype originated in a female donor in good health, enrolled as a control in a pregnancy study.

The CDR3 has the sequence CASSPGTQGSEQYF. The sequenced DNA is TGCGCCAGCAGCCCCGGGACTCAAGGGAGCGAGCAGTACTTC. The V and J segments used are TRBV5-1 and TRBJ2-7; a tentative D call is TRBD2 (6 bases match). The CDR3 goes from the cysteine to the phenylalanine over 14 residues. Kept here is only the CDR3 DNA, which spans 42 bases and is read in frame from base 1. Trimming takes 4 bases from V and 6 bases from J, and the germline ends sit 17 bases apart. Based on the germline V gene, the CDR1 and CDR2 sequences are SGHRS and YFSETQ.